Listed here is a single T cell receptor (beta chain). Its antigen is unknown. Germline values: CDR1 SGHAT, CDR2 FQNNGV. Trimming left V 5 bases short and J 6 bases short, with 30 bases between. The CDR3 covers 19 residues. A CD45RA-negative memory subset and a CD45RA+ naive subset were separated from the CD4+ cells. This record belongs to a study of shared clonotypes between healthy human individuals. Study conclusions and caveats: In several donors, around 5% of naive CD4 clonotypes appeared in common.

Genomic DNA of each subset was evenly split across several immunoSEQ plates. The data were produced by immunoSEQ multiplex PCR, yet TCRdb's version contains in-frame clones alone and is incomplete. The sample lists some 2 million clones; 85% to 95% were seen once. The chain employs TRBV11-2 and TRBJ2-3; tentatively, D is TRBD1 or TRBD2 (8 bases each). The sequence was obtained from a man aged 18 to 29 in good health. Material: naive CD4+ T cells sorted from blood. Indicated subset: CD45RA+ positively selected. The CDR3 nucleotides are TGTGCCAGCAGCCGGACAGGGCGGTCCCCCCTAACGGGGGGGGATACGCAGTATTTT. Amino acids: CASSRTGRSPLTGGDTQYF. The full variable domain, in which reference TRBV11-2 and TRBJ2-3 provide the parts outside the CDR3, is EAGVAQSPRYKIIEKRQSVAFWCNPISGHATLYWYQQILGQGPKLLIQFQNNGVVDDSQLPKDRFSAERLKGVDSTLKIQPAKLEDSAVYLCASSRTGRSPLTGGDTQYFGPGTRLTVL.